The TCR beta chain described here comes from a study of blood T cell repertoires in COVID-19 (TCRdb year 2020). Looking at the study overall: Collaborator samples came from the United States, Italy and Spain and covered acute and convalescent phases of COVID-19. Samples were obtained from the ongoing ImmuneRACE study (first 160 participants) and from 1,254 subjects provided by 6 global collaborators. Where HLA class I and class II types were available, the types were taken from metadata supplied by the sample provider, not from assay-based typing. Nearly every sample came with metadata listing a de-identified subject ID, COVID-19 status, age in years and sex. The repertoires were made available in a free public database intended to serve as a resource for research on the immune response to SARS-CoV-2. The prospective study material was composed of cDNA or gDNA derived from T cells, B-cell-depleted T cells, or PBMCs. Subjects who had been exposed to COVID-19, were actively infected with it, or had recovered from it provided the deeply sampled blood TCRbeta repertoires that made up the dataset. Here is what the overall study found, with its caveats: How much clinical and demographic metadata was included differed by source and by participant, and the metadata was provided uncurated.

The immunoSEQ Assay, a bias-controlled multiplex PCR, was used to amplify TCRbeta CDR3 regions from genomic DNA. For the original study's pipeline: The number of nucleated cells in each sample was estimated by amplification of reference gene primers within the assay. To quantify the absolute abundance of each unique TCRbeta CDR3 rearrangement, sequence reads were collapsed and filtered. For each sample, productive Simpson clonality was calculated as the square root of Simpson's diversity index over productive rearrangements. The clones in this table, taken by TCRdb from immuneACCESS, are in-frame only. Not every clone is retained; where verified, under half of the shortfall comes from an unresolved V gene, and the cause of the rest is unknown. V, J and clone size were drawn from that table, and D and trimming were deduced from the DNA. This sample holds fewer than 300,000 clones; about 89% were observed only once. Roughly 0.8% of the sample is in the top ten clones.

Points on this clone: The target of this receptor is not known. Per-base qualities were not stored, and no clone one base away is much larger.

The collaborating institutions used their own protocols to collect whole blood in K2EDTA tubes. For TCRbeta analysis, collaborators shipped samples as frozen whole blood, isolated PBMCs, or DNA extracted from either of those sample types. Sequenced: peripheral blood. The clonotype comes from a man aged 25-40 years with acute or convalescent COVID-19.

For the CDR3, the sequence is CASSLWGVAQPQHF. The sequenced DNA is TGTGCCAGCAGCTTGTGGGGGGTAGCTCAGCCCCAGCATTTT. The V and J segments used are TRBV5-6 and TRBJ1-5; possibly the D gene is TRBD1, per 5 matching bases. Taken from cysteine to phenylalanine, the CDR3 has 14 residues. Only CDR3 DNA is held: 42 bases, read in frame from base 1. V loses 1 base of germline sequence and J loses 6 bases, and the interval between the two ends is 11 bases. CDR1 and CDR2, looked up from the germline V gene, are SGHDT and YYEEEE.